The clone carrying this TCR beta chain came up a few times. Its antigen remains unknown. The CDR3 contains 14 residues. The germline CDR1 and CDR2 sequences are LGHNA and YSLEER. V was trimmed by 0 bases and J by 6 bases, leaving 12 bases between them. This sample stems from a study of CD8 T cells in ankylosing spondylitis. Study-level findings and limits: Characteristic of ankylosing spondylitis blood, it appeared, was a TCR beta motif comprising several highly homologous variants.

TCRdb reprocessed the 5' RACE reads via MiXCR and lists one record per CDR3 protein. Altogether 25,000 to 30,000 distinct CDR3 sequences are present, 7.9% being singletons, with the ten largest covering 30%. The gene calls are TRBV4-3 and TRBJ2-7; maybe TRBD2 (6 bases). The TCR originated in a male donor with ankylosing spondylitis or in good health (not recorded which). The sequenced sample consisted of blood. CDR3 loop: CASSQDSGLFEQYF. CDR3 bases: TGCGCCAGCAGCCAAGATAGCGGTTTATTCGAGCAGTACTTC.